This entry concerns a single T cell receptor beta chain. Antigen unknown. This entry belongs to a study of cytomegalovirus exposure and HLA in healthy donors. Study details: Across some 400 genotyped donors, over 70% landed in the Caucasian-associated ancestry cluster. Findings and limits, study-wide: The authors considered a cluster of highly shared sequence variants likely to be a sequencing artifact.

The primer mix had 60 Vbeta and 13 Jbeta primers. Original processing notes: A follow-up analysis tallied 70 million to 80 million unique TCR beta chains, roughly 11 million shared. Clones were read by immunoSEQ multiplex PCR, and TCRdb kept only the in-frame ones, dropping some. V, J and clone size derive from that table, while D and trimming were established from the DNA sequence. Seen here are about 50,000 clones, around 73% observed once, and the top ten hold 2.7%. This TCR derives from a woman aged 40 to 50 in good health and CMV-seropositive. The sample taken for sequencing was PBMCs.

CDR3 in amino acids: CASSVDQWRGEAFF. The CDR3 DNA is TGTGCCAGCAGCGTAGACCAGTGGAGGGGTGAAGCTTTCTTT. The gene calls are TRBV9 and TRBJ1-1, with a possible D match to TRBD1 (5 bases). Germline V gene data show CDR1 as SGDLS and CDR2 as YYNGEE. Trimming cost V 0 bases and J 7 bases, with 13 bases left between them. This CDR3 is built from 14 residues.